The source of this T cell receptor beta chain is a study of blood T cell repertoires in COVID-19. Across the study: The cDNA or gDNA used as material had been derived from T cells, B-cell-depleted T cells, or PBMCs.

Profiling relied on immunoSEQ multiplex PCR, and the TCRdb table lists in-frame clones only, not all of them. The sample records approximately 190,000 clones, around four fifths being singletons. CDR3 length: 15 residues. Germline-derived CDR1 and CDR2 are DFQATT and SNEGSKA (reference sequence). The V end lost 3 bases, the J end lost 5 bases, and 17 bases lay between the germline ends. The clonotype originates from a woman aged 30 to 39 with acute or convalescent COVID-19. V usage is TRBV20-1 and J usage is TRBJ1-5; D remains unclear. Sequencing was done on a sample of peripheral blood. This CDR3 is CSASERATMYQPQHF. The CDR3, as DNA: TGCAGTGCTAGTGAGAGGGCCACTATGTATCAGCCCCAGCATTTT.